The present T cell receptor (beta chain) was sequenced within a study of glioma-infiltrating T cells. TCR alpha and beta CDR3 regions were amplified from RNA using iRepertoire nested multiplex PCR. Input was about 85-450 ng of tissue mRNA or PBMC total RNA. TCRdb used MiXCR to reprocess the multiplex PCR reads, holding one entry per CDR3 protein. This sample has approximately 190,000 distinct CDR3 sequences, with over 25% found just once. General study results and limits: Tissue-blood divergence was below expectation in non-neoplastic patients, above in gliomas.

Trimming removed 1 base at V and 5 bases at J, with 6 bases between. CDR3 length equals 13 residues. The germline gives CDR1 KGHSH, CDR2 LQKENI. In regard to this clonotype: The antigen is unknown.

The sequence derives from a human donor with low-grade glioma or glioblastoma, undergoing nonglioma brain surgery, or in good health (not recorded which). Sequencing was performed on glioma tissue, nonneoplastic brain tissue, or PBMCs (not recorded which). This rearrangement joins TRBV18 to TRBJ2-1; D is possibly TRBD2 (6 bases). CDR3 DNA: TGTGCCAGCTCACCACGGGGGGACAATGAGCAGTTCTTC. It specifies CASSPRGDNEQFF.